This T cell receptor (beta chain) was observed in a study of T-cell memory formation after mild COVID-19. Study-wide results and caveats: From day 15 to 85, contracting clones were balanced between CD4 and CD8, whereas later expanders leaned toward CD4+.

To note about this clonotype: Its matching antigen is unknown.

cDNA libraries for TCR alpha and TCR beta, carrying sample barcodes and UMIs, came from 5'RACE with constant-segment primers. In TCRdb, the 5' RACE reads were re-called with MiXCR into one record per CDR3 protein. Of under 550,000 distinct CDR3 sequences listed, approximately 18% were seen once; the top ten hold about 22%. This CDR3 is built from 14 residues. The V and J ends lost 2 bases and 5 bases respectively, with 13 bases between them. The germline V gene has CDR1 SGHRS and CDR2 YFSETQ. The specimen sequenced was PBMCs or a T cell subset sorted from them (not recorded which). This receptor was identified in a man aged 18 to 29 who had mild COVID-19 (a few samples of this study predate the infection). Cell type and time point are not known. V gene TRBV5-1 combines with J gene TRBJ1-2; tentative D call: TRBD1 (6 bases). Here the CDR3 DNA reads TGCGCCAGCAGCTTAGGTACAGGGCGGTATGGCTACACCTTC. This codes for CASSLGTGRYGYTF.